This T cell receptor beta chain was sequenced for a study of OX40 agonist ivuxolimab in advanced cancers. The wider study: A male proportion of 82.7% was recorded, with mean age around 64 years and range about 20 to 79. Antecedent anti-PD-1, anti-PD-L1 or anti-CTLA-4 therapy was permissible, with over 35% having received some.

Regarding the study as a whole: Researchers did not determine the expanded peripheral T cells' antigen specificity.

The repertoire was sequenced with immunoSEQ multiplex PCR; TCRdb's copy has only in-frame clones and lacks some. Of more than 50,000 clones in the sample, 85% were seen once. Points on this clone: The antigen remains unidentified.

In germline, CDR1 is MRHNA, CDR2 SNTAGT. The germline V and J ends were trimmed by 6 bases and 0 bases, with 11 bases remaining between them. This CDR3 has 14 amino acids. The sequence was collected from an adult with an advanced solid tumor such as melanoma, head and neck, liver or kidney cancer. The sequenced sample was CD4+ or CD8+ T cells sorted from blood, obtained in a trial of the OX40 agonist ivuxolimab. The chain employs TRBV6-4 and TRBJ1-1; possibly TRBD1 for D (5 bases). The CDR3 here is CASRETAMNTEAFF. CDR3 DNA: TGTGCCAGCAGGGAGACAGCAATGAACACTGAAGCTTTCTTT.